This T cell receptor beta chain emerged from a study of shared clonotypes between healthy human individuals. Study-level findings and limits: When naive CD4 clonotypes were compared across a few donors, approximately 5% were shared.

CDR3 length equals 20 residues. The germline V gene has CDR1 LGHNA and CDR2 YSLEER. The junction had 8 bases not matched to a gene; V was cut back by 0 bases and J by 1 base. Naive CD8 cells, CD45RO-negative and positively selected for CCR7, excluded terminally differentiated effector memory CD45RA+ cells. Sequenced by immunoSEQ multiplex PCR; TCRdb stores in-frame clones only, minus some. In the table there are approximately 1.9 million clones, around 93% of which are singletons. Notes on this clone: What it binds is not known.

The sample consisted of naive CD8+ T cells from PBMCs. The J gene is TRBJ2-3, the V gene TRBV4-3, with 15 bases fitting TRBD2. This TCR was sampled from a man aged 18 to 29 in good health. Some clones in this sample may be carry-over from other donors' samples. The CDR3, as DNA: TGCGCCAGCAGCCAAGATGAGGGACTAGCGGGAGGAGTAGGCACAGATACGCAGTATTTT. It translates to CASSQDEGLAGGVGTDTQYF.